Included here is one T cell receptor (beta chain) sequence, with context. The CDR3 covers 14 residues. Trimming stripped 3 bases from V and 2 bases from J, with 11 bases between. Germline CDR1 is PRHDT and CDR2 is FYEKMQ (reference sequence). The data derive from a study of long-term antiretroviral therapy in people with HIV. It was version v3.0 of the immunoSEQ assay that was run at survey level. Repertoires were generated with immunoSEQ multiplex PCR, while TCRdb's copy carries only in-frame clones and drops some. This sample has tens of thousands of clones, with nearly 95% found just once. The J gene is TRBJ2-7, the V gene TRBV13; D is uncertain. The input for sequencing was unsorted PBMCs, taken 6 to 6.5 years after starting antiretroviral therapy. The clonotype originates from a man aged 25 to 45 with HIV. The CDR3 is CASSFRLGTYEQYF. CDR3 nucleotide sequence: TGTGCCAGCAGCTTCCGACTCGGAACCTACGAGCAGTACTTC.